The 32 T cell receptor beta chains reported below all come from one sample, sequenced in a study of OX40 agonist ivuxolimab in advanced cancers. Sequencing used immunoSEQ multiplex PCR; TCRdb keeps in-frame clones, though not all of them. The table includes tens of thousands of clones, around four fifths detected once. Sequences were derived from CD4+ or CD8+ T cells sorted from blood, sampled in a trial of the OX40 agonist ivuxolimab. These receptors all come from an adult with an advanced solid tumor such as melanoma, head and neck, liver or kidney cancer.

The V call is TRBV9, the J call TRBJ2-7, with a possible D match to TRBD1 (6 bases). The V end was cut by 0 bases, the J end by 0 bases, with 10 bases between. CDR3 length: 15 residues. Germline V lookup: CDR1 SGDLS, CDR2 YYNGEE. CDR3 nucleotide sequence: TGTGCCAGCAGCGTAGGGGACACCAACTCCTACGAGCAGTACTTC. Protein: CASSVGDTNSYEQYF. The whole variable domain, filled in from reference TRBV9 and TRBJ2-7, reads DSGVTQTPKHLITATGQRVTLRCSPRSGDLSVYWYQQSLDQGLQFLIQYYNGEERAKGNILERFSAQQFPDLHSELNLSSLELGDSALYFCASSVGDTNSYEQYFGPGTRLTVT.

The rearrangement uses TRBV9 and TRBJ2-7; 8 bases match TRBD1. Germline CDR1 SGDLS, CDR2 YYNGEE. The CDR3 is 15 amino acids. J was trimmed by 7 bases and V by 2 bases; bases with no gene match: 11. CDR3 amino acids: CASSVAGGHLEEQYF. The DNA for the CDR3 is TGTGCCAGCAGCGTTGCAGGGGGCCATTTAGAAGAGCAGTACTTC.

This clone was seen just once. The chain carries TRBV28 and TRBJ1-5, with TRBD1 as a possible D gene (5 bases). V was trimmed by 5 bases and J by 5 bases, leaving 10 bases between them. The CDR3 length is 13 residues. The germline CDR1 and CDR2 sequences are MDHEN and SYDVKM. The CDR3 loop reads CASSREGDQPQHF. In DNA, the CDR3 is TGTGCCAGCAGTAGAGAAGGGGATCAGCCCCAGCATTTT.

The J gene is TRBJ1-4, the V gene TRBV4-2, with 7 bases that match TRBD1. This CDR3 has 16 residues. CDR1 LGHNA and CDR2 YNFKEQ come from the germline V gene. After removal of 3 bases from V and 2 bases from J, the junction contained 6 bases not matched to a gene. CDR3 sequence (DNA): TGTGCCAGCAGCCAGGAACAGGGGTCGACTAATGAAAAACTGTTTTTT. This translates into CASSQEQGSTNEKLFF.

The V call is TRBV7-9, the J call TRBJ2-1; D uncertain. The V end was cut by 7 bases, the J end by 4 bases, with 8 bases between. The germline CDR1 and CDR2 sequences are SEHNR and FQNEAQ (reference sequence). This CDR3 spans 12 amino acids. CDR3 sequence (DNA): TGTGCCAGCAAAACGATTTACAATGAGCAGTTCTTC. It codes for CASKTIYNEQFF. Based on the CDR3 plus reference TRBV7-9 and TRBJ2-1, the full variable domain is DTGVSQNPRHKITKRGQNVTFRCDPISEHNRLYWYRQTLGQGPEFLTYFQNEAQLEKSRLLSDRFSAERPKGSFSTLEIQRTEQGDSAMYLCASKTIYNEQFFGPGTRLTVL.

J is TRBJ2-7 and V is TRBV7-2, with 11 bases aligning to TRBD2. The germline V gene has CDR1 SGHTA and CDR2 FQGNSA. The CDR3 totals 14 residues. V lost 5 bases, J lost 3 bases, and 3 bases stayed unmatched. This CDR3 reads CASSPGTSGYEQYF. DNA for the CDR3: TGTGCCAGCAGCCCCGGGACTAGCGGCTACGAGCAGTACTTC.

This clone ranks as medium-sized. This CDR3 reads CASSTNLAGVVTGELFF. For the CDR3, the DNA is TGTGCCAGCAGTACCAACCTAGCGGGAGTGGTCACCGGGGAGCTGTTTTTT. This rearrangement joins TRBV27 to TRBJ2-2; 10 positions match TRBD2. CDR1 is MNHEY and CDR2 is SMNVEV in the germline V gene (reference sequence). With 5 bases clipped from V and 4 bases from J, the junction kept 10 bases outside the gene matches. The CDR3 covers 17 residues.

The chain couples TRBV19 to TRBJ2-7, with 8 positions matching TRBD1. Germline CDR1 LNHDA, CDR2 SQIVND (reference sequence). This CDR3 spans 16 amino acids. Unmatched junction bases numbered 13, after V lost 7 bases and J lost 2 bases. In DNA, the CDR3 is TGTGCCAGTAAAGTATCAGGGGGCGCGGGGACCTACGAGCAGTACTTC. It translates to CASKVSGGAGTYEQYF.

The chain recombines TRBV4-2 with TRBJ2-7; the D gene is possibly TRBD2 (5 bases). The germline V and J ends were trimmed by 3 bases and 0 bases, with 18 bases remaining between them. CDR1 is LGHNA, CDR2 YNFKEQ, per germline. This CDR3 comprises 17 residues. The CDR3 sequence: CASSHFNPGKSSYEQYF. The CDR3 DNA is TGTGCCAGCAGCCATTTCAACCCCGGGAAAAGCTCCTACGAGCAGTACTTC.

J is TRBJ2-3 and V is TRBV10-3, with TRBD2 matching over 10 bases. The V and J ends lost 2 bases and 3 bases, in that order; junction bases with no gene match: 5. CDR1 is ENHRY and CDR2 is SYGVKD in the germline V gene. The CDR3 sequence is 16 residues long. In DNA form, the CDR3 reads TGTGCCATCAGTGAGCCCGGACTAGCGGATACAGATACGCAGTATTTT. The encoded protein is CAISEPGLADTDTQYF.

The rearrangement uses TRBV9 and TRBJ2-6, with 8 bases aligning to TRBD1. This CDR3 contains 18 residues. J lost 2 bases, V lost 0 bases, and 7 bases had no gene match. CDR1 and CDR2 (germline): SGDLS, YYNGEE. The CDR3 DNA follows: TGTGCCAGCAGCGTAGAGGGGCAGGGGGCCCCTGGGGCCAACGTCCTGACTTTC. Translated: CASSVEGQGAPGANVLTF. Drawing the rest from reference TRBV9 and TRBJ2-6, the complete variable domain is DSGVTQTPKHLITATGQRVTLRCSPRSGDLSVYWYQQSLDQGLQFLIQYYNGEERAKGNILERFSAQQFPDLHSELNLSSLELGDSALYFCASSVEGQGAPGANVLTFGAGSRLTVL.

The V call is TRBV13, the J call TRBJ2-7; a possible D gene is TRBD2 (5 bases). The germline CDR1 and CDR2 sequences are PRHDT and FYEKMQ (reference sequence). Trimming left V 5 bases short and J 6 bases short, with 11 bases between. This CDR3 comprises 12 residues. This CDR3 is CASSPSRGEQYF. The CDR3 DNA reads TGTGCCAGCAGCCCCTCCCGGGGCGAGCAGTACTTC.

The CDR3 reads CASSQDEPTAAGYEQYF. CDR3 nucleotide sequence: TGTGCCAGCAGCCAAGATGAACCCACGGCTGCAGGGTACGAGCAGTACTTC. V is TRBV14 and J is TRBJ2-7, with D perhaps matching TRBD1 (5 bases). The V end was cut by 0 bases, the J end by 4 bases, with 19 bases between. Germline CDR1 and CDR2: SGHDN and FVKESK. The CDR3 contains 17 residues.

The rearrangement links TRBV9 to TRBJ2-7, with TRBD1 as a possible D gene (5 bases). The length of the CDR3 is 13 residues. Germline CDR1 is SGDLS and CDR2 is YYNGEE. Between the trimmed V and J ends, which lost 0 bases and 5 bases, there was a span of 9 bases. The CDR3 bases are TGTGCCAGCAGCGTAGAGGGGCTAGACGAGCAGTACTTC. It translates to CASSVEGLDEQYF.

The chain joins TRBV7-6 to TRBJ2-7; a weak D match, TRBD1 (6 bases). V lost 5 bases and J 8 bases, leaving 13 bases between the germline ends. The CDR3 is made up of 12 amino acids. Germline V gives CDR1 SGHVS, CDR2 FNYEAQ. CDR3 region: CASSELRGQQYF. As DNA, the CDR3 is TGTGCCAGCAGCGAACTCAGGGGTCAGCAGTACTTC.

The CDR3 DNA reads TGCGCCAGCAGCCAAGGTTCGGGACAGGACAATGAGCAGTTCTTC. Translated, it gives CASSQGSGQDNEQFF. The gene calls are TRBV4-3 and TRBJ2-1, with 8 positions matching TRBD1. V shed 1 base, J shed 5 bases, and the junction held 4 bases outside the gene matches. The CDR3 covers 15 residues. Germline CDR1 is LGHNA and CDR2 is YSLEER.

The chain employs TRBV27 and TRBJ1-6; 9 nucleotides agree with TRBD1. The CDR3 contains 16 residues. Losses at the gene ends were 5 bases for V and 5 bases for J; bases not matched to a gene: 7. Germline V CDR1 and CDR2: MNHEY, SMNVEV (reference sequence). The chain's CDR3 is CASSPAGTGNNSPLHF. CDR3 nucleotide sequence: TGTGCCAGCAGTCCAGCCGGGACAGGGAATAATTCACCCCTCCACTTT.

The V gene is TRBV27, the J gene TRBJ2-7; 11 nucleotides line up with TRBD2. V shed 0 bases and J 3 bases; nucleotides not matched to a gene: 7. The CDR3 runs to 17 residues. The V gene's germline CDR1 is MNHEY and CDR2 SMNVEV (reference sequence). The CDR3 loop is CASSLSQTSGSFYEQYF. In DNA form, the CDR3 reads TGTGCCAGCAGTTTATCCCAAACTAGCGGGAGCTTCTACGAGCAGTACTTC.

The genes are TRBV4-1 and TRBJ1-1, with 10 nucleotides matching TRBD1. V lost 1 base, J lost 7 bases, and 18 bases stayed unmatched. Per germline, CDR1 MGHRA and CDR2 YSYEKL. The CDR3 is made up of 19 amino acids. The CDR3 loop reads CASSQGSSGTGVGVNEAFF. CDR3 coding DNA: TGCGCCAGCAGCCAAGGGTCCTCCGGGACAGGGGTCGGGGTGAATGAAGCTTTCTTT.

The rearrangement uses TRBV5-1 and TRBJ2-7, with 13 bases lining up with TRBD2. The CDR3 covers 16 residues. Germline CDR1 is SGHRS and CDR2 is YFSETQ. Trimming took 1 base from V and 5 from J; bases not matched to a gene: 6. CDR3 DNA: TGCGCCAGCAGCTTGACTAGCGGGAGGGCCGGCGACGAGCAGTACTTC. Translation gives CASSLTSGRAGDEQYF.

J is TRBJ2-3 and V is TRBV4-1, with D tentatively TRBD2 (5 bases). CDR1 is MGHRA, CDR2 YSYEKL, per germline. Deletions cut 6 bases from V and 5 bases from J, with 15 bases between. The CDR3 has 14 amino acids. The CDR3 here is CASRPMEAGDTQYF. CDR3 nucleotide sequence: TGCGCCAGCAGGCCTATGGAGGCGGGAGATACGCAGTATTTT.

Only one count was recorded for this clone. This chain links TRBV29-1 with TRBJ2-7; 11 bases map to TRBD1. Germline assignment: CDR1 SQVTM and CDR2 ANQGSEA. CDR3 length equals 16 residues. The trim removed 3 bases at V and 6 bases at J, leaving 13 bases unmatched. The CDR3 DNA follows: TGCAGCGTTGAGGGTGGGCTCGGGACAGGGGGTTCCGAGCAGTACTTC. Amino acid sequence: CSVEGGLGTGGSEQYF.

This chain links TRBV6-6 with TRBJ1-2, with D uncertain. V was trimmed by 7 bases and J by 8 bases, leaving 17 bases between them. The CDR3 consists of 13 residues. Germline lookup yields CDR1 MNHNY and CDR2 SVGAGI (reference sequence). The CDR3 nucleotides are TGTGCCAGCACCCCCCAGGAGGATGGCGGCTACACCTTC. It translates to CASTPQEDGGYTF.

CDR3 residues: CASRGGTLNTEAFF. DNA of the CDR3: TGTGCCAGCAGGGGGGGGACACTGAACACTGAAGCTTTCTTT. The chain couples TRBV5-8 to TRBJ1-1; possibly TRBD1 for D (6 bases). Germline CDR1 and CDR2: SGHTS and YDEGEE. The V and J ends lost 5 bases and 0 bases respectively, with 11 bases between them. CDR3 length: 14 amino acids.

This clone was detected only a few times. V is TRBV4-1 and J is TRBJ1-5, with TRBD1 as a possible D gene (6 bases). The CDR3 extends over 18 amino acids. Trimming left V 3 bases short and J 1 base short, with 19 bases between. Per the germline V gene, CDR1 is MGHRA and CDR2 is YSYEKL. The chain's CDR3 is CASSQGRAGVESNQPQHF. The CDR3 DNA follows: TGCGCCAGCAGCCAGGGGCGGGCAGGGGTTGAGAGCAATCAGCCCCAGCATTTT.

The genes are TRBV9 and TRBJ2-7; D tentatively fits TRBD1 or TRBD2 (5 bases each). The CDR3 spans 13 residues. In germline, CDR1 is SGDLS, CDR2 YYNGEE. Trimming shortened V by 4 bases and J by 5 bases, and 13 bases separated the two germline ends. For the CDR3, the DNA is TGTGCCAGCAGCCCCATGGGGGTAAACGAGCAGTACTTC. This sequence encodes CASSPMGVNEQYF. Drawing the rest from reference TRBV9 and TRBJ2-7, the complete variable domain is DSGVTQTPKHLITATGQRVTLRCSPRSGDLSVYWYQQSLDQGLQFLIQYYNGEERAKGNILERFSAQQFPDLHSELNLSSLELGDSALYFCASSPMGVNEQYFGPGTRLTVT.

This rearrangement joins TRBV4-3 to TRBJ1-2; D is possibly TRBD1 (6 bases). This CDR3 is built from 15 residues. Trimming left V 2 bases short and J 4 bases short, with 14 bases between. The germline V gene has CDR1 LGHNA and CDR2 YSLEER. CDR3 sequence (DNA): TGCGCCAGCAGCCAAAGTCAGGGGCTGGGCTATGGCTACACCTTC. This codes for CASSQSQGLGYGYTF.

The chain joins TRBV7-9 to TRBJ2-3; 7 bases align to TRBD2. V dropped 3 bases and J dropped 2; count of bases not matched to a gene: 5. This CDR3 has 15 residues. The germline CDR1 and CDR2 sequences are SEHNR and FQNEAQ (reference sequence). The CDR3 is CASSFGLVVTDTQYF. CDR3 coding DNA: TGTGCCAGCAGCTTTGGACTAGTTGTCACAGATACGCAGTATTTT. The variable domain in full, with the rest retrieved from reference TRBV7-9 and TRBJ2-3, is DTGVSQNPRHKITKRGQNVTFRCDPISEHNRLYWYRQTLGQGPEFLTYFQNEAQLEKSRLLSDRFSAERPKGSFSTLEIQRTEQGDSAMYLCASSFGLVVTDTQYFGPGTRLTVL.

Here the CDR3 DNA reads TGTGCCTGGAGTGAGAGTTTTAGCGGGAGCCCCCTGTTTTTT. Its protein product is CAWSESFSGSPLFF. V usage is TRBV30 and J usage is TRBJ2-2; 9 bases are shared with TRBD2. With V trimmed by 1 base and J by 14 bases, 11 bases remained unmatched. This CDR3 region has 14 residues. Germline CDR1 GTSNPN, CDR2 SVGIG (reference sequence).

The V call is TRBV5-1, the J call TRBJ2-1; TRBD2 agrees at 9 bases. Trimming cost V 3 bases and J 3 bases; bases outside gene matches: 7. The CDR3 is 16 amino acids. Germline V gene lookup returns CDR1 SGHRS and CDR2 YFSETQ. CDR3 protein: CASSSIAGENYNEQFF. The CDR3 DNA is TGCGCCAGCAGCTCTATAGCGGGAGAGAACTACAATGAGCAGTTCTTC.

The chain recombines TRBV11-1 with TRBJ2-5, with 8 positions matching TRBD2. J lost 2 bases, V lost 3 bases, and 5 bases had no gene match. The CDR3 totals 15 residues. The germline V gene has CDR1 SGHAT and CDR2 FQDESV (reference sequence). The CDR3 loop is CASSFRPGGQETQYF. CDR3 DNA sequence: TGTGCCAGCAGCTTTCGCCCGGGAGGGCAAGAGACCCAGTACTTC.

The rearrangement links TRBV4-3 to TRBJ2-1, with 7 bases matching TRBD2. The CDR3 runs 15 residues. Germline V gene sequence: CDR1 LGHNA, CDR2 YSLEER. V dropped 1 base and J dropped 9; count of bases not matched to a gene: 9. The CDR3 DNA is TGCGCCAGCAGCCAAGTGGCGGGGGATACCCGTGAGCAGTTCTTC. This gives the protein CASSQVAGDTREQFF.